The 2 T cell receptor beta chains reported below all come from one sample, sequenced in a study of T cells in Graves' hyperthyroidism and ophthalmopathy. From RNA transcripts, TCR beta CDR3 regions were amplified. HTBI primers drove first-round RT-PCR of the TCR CDR3. TCRdb re-called the multiplex PCR reads with MiXCR, one entry per CDR3 protein. The repertoire holds around 390,000 distinct CDR3 sequences, approximately 15% seen once, with about 20% in the top ten. Input material: blood. The source of these receptors is a woman in her 30s with Graves' ophthalmopathy.

This clonotype was observed at least ten times. V and J are TRBV3-1 and TRBJ2-6, with D uncertain. In germline, CDR1 is LGHDT, CDR2 YNNKEL (reference sequence). Trimming removed 2 bases from V and 0 bases from J, with 11 bases in between. The CDR3 is 17 residues long. CDR3 nucleotides: TGTGCCAGCAGCCAAACCACGACATACTCTGGGGCCAACGTCCTGACTTTC. It is translated as CASSQTTTYSGANVLTF.

In this sample, this clonotype turned up many times. The chain is built from TRBV3-1 and TRBJ1-2; TRBD1 is a possible D gene (6 bases). V was cut by 4 bases and J by 0 bases, with 15 bases left in between. Germline CDR1 LGHDT, CDR2 YNNKEL (reference sequence). This CDR3 is 16 amino acids long. The CDR3 nucleotides are TGTGCCAGCAGCCGGACCGGGGACACCACTAACTATGGCTACACCTTC. It is translated as CASSRTGDTTNYGYTF.